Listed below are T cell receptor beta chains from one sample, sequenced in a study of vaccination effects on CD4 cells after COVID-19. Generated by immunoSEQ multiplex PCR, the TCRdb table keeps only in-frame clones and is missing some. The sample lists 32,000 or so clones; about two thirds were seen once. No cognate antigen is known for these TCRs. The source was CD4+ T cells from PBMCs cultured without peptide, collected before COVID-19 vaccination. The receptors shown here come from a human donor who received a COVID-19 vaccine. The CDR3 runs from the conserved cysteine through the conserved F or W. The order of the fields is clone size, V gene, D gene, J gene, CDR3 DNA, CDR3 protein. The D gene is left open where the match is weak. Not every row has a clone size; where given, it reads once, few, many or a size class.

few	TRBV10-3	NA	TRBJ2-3	TGTGCCATCAGTGAGTCGACGGCGATCACAGATACGCAGTATTTT	CAISESTAITDTQYF
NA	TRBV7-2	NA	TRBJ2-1	TGTGCCAGCACAAGACAGACCTCCTACAATGAGCAGTTCTTC	CASTRQTSYNEQFF
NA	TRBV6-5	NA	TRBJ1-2	TGTGCCAGCAGTTCGATGGGGGAAAGGGGCTATGGCTACACCTTC	CASSSMGERGYGYTF
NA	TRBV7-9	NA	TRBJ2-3	TGTGCCAGCAGCTTAGGTGCTTTGCGGGTCGCGGATACGCAGTATTTT	CASSLGALRVADTQYF
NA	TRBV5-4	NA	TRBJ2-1	TGTGCCAGCAGCTCGAGCGGAGGAGGGACCTACAATGAGCAGTTCTTC	CASSSSGGGTYNEQFF
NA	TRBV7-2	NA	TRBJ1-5	TGTGCCAGCAGCTTAAATTTCGGAACAAATTATAGCAATCAGCCCCAGCATTTT	CASSLNFGTNYSNQPQHF
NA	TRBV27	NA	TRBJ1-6	TGTGCCAGCAGACCCGACAGAGCGGGGAATTCACCCCTCCACTTT	CASRPDRAGNSPLHF
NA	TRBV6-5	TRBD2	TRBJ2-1	TGTGCAACAAGACTAGCGGGGGGGAATAATGAGCAGTTCTTC	CATRLAGGNNEQFF
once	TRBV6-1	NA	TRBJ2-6	TGTGCCAGCAGTGAATACTCTGGGGCCAACGTCCTGACTTTC	CASSEYSGANVLTF
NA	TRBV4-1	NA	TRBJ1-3	TGCGCCAGCAGCCCCGGCGGCGGGCCTGGAAACACCATATATTTT	CASSPGGGPGNTIYF
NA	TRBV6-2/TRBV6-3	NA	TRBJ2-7	TGTGCCAGCAGCCAAACCCTGTTTGGATACGAGCAGTACTTC	CASSQTLFGYEQYF
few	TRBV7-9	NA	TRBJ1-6	TGTGCCAGCAGCGAAAACCAGGGCTCCTATAATTCACCCCTCCACTTT	CASSENQGSYNSPLHF
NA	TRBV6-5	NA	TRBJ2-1	TGTGCCAGCAGACTTAGCGTCTCCTCCTACAATGAGCAGTTCTTC	CASRLSVSSYNEQFF
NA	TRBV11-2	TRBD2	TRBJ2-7	TGTGCCAGCAGCTTCCGGCCTCTAGCGGGGGGGCGCTACGAGCAGTACTTC	CASSFRPLAGGRYEQYF
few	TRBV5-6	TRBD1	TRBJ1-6	TGTGCCAGCAGCTTGTCAGGGGGCTCCTATAATTCACCCCTCCACTTT	CASSLSGGSYNSPLHF
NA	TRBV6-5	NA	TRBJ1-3	TGTGCCAGCAGTTACTCAGGGGGTAACACCATATATTTT	CASSYSGGNTIYF
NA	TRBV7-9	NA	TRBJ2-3	TGTGCCAGCAGCCTAACGTTTGAGCGGGCGAGTTGGACAGATACGCAGTATTTT	CASSLTFERASWTDTQYF
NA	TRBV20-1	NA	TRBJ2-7	TGCAGTGCTAGAGGGGGTTACGAGCAGTACTTC	CSARGGYEQYF
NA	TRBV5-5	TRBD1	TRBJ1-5	TGTGCCAGCAGCTGGGGACAGGGAAATCAGCCCCAGCATTTT	CASSWGQGNQPQHF
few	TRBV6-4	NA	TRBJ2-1	TGTGCCAGCAGTGTAGTCAACGGGGACAATGAGCAGTTCTTC	CASSVVNGDNEQFF
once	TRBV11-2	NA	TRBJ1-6	TGTGCCAGCAGCTTAGTCCTGGGGGCGGTAGGCTCACCCCTCCACTTT	CASSLVLGAVGSPLHF
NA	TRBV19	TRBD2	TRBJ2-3	TGTGCCAGTCGAGCGGGAGCCACAGATACGCAGTATTTT	CASRAGATDTQYF
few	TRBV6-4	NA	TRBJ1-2	TGTGCCAGCAGTGACGAGGGGACGACCGACTATGGCTACACCTTC	CASSDEGTTDYGYTF
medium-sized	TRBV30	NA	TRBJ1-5	TGTGCCTGGAGTGTACAACGGAATCAGCCCCAGCATTTT	CAWSVQRNQPQHF
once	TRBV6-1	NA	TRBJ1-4	TGTGCCAGCAGAGAAACAGGGTTAGGGACTAATGAAAAACTGTTTTTT	CASRETGLGTNEKLFF
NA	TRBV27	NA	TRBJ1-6	TGTGCCAGCAGTTTATCGTCGGGGGTTGATAATTCACCCCTCCACTTT	CASSLSSGVDNSPLHF
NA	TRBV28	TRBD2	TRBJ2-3	TGTGCCAGCAGAAATCCTAGCGGGGGAAACACAGATACGCAGTATTTT	CASRNPSGGNTDTQYF